This passage covers 21 T cell receptor beta chains from one sample sequenced in a study of OX40 agonist ivuxolimab in advanced cancers. Assay: immunoSEQ multiplex PCR; the TCRdb copy retains only in-frame clones and omits some. The top ten clones hold roughly 35% of a sample with 14,000 to 15,000 clones, more than 70% of them seen once. The input for sequencing was CD4+ or CD8+ T cells sorted from blood, taken in a trial of the OX40 agonist ivuxolimab. Every receptor here comes from an adult with an advanced solid tumor such as melanoma, head and neck, liver or kidney cancer.

The chain couples TRBV7-3 to TRBJ2-7; 11 positions agree with TRBD1. V was clipped by 4 bases and J by 3 bases; unmatched bases: 2. This CDR3 is built from 14 residues. Per the germline V gene, CDR1 is SGHTA and CDR2 is FQGTGA. CDR3 loop: CASSSGTGGYEQYF. CDR3 in DNA: TGTGCCAGCAGCTCCGGGACAGGGGGCTACGAGCAGTACTTC.

The chain couples TRBV19 to TRBJ2-1; 11 nucleotides align to TRBD2. Germline trimming cut 6 bases from V and 4 bases from J; bases unmatched to any gene: 5. CDR1 is LNHDA and CDR2 is SQIVND in the germline V gene (reference sequence). The CDR3 has 15 residues. In DNA form, the CDR3 reads TGTGCCAGTAGCAAAACTAGCGGGAGTTACAATGAGCAGTTCTTC. This translates into CASSKTSGSYNEQFF.

The chain joins TRBV28 to TRBJ2-1; D is perhaps TRBD1 (5 bases). With 6 bases removed from V and 0 bases from J, the gap between germline ends came to 12 bases. Germline V gives CDR1 MDHEN, CDR2 SYDVKM. This CDR3 spans 15 amino acids. In DNA form, the CDR3 reads TGTGCCAGCAGATCTGTGGGGCCCTCCTACAATGAGCAGTTCTTC. Its protein is CASRSVGPSYNEQFF.

This clone was detected only once. The CDR3 DNA sequence: TGCGCCAGCAGCCAAAGCCAGGGCGTCTGGACTGAGCAGTTCTTC. This sequence encodes CASSQSQGVWTEQFF. This chain uses TRBV4-1 with TRBJ2-1; perhaps TRBD1 as D (5 bases). This CDR3 has 15 residues. V lost 2 bases and J 9 bases, leaving 17 bases between the germline ends. Germline V gene lookup returns CDR1 MGHRA and CDR2 YSYEKL.

This chain joins TRBV9 and TRBJ2-7, with D tentatively TRBD1 or TRBD2 (5 bases each). Trimming pared 3 bases from V and 3 bases from J, leaving 10 bases between. Germline loops: CDR1 SGDLS, CDR2 YYNGEE. The CDR3 loop spans 13 amino acids. CDR3 amino acids: CASSARDHYEQYF. CDR3 in DNA: TGTGCCAGCAGCGCCCGGGACCACTACGAGCAGTACTTC.

The chain links TRBV20-1 to TRBJ2-7; no reliable D call. The germline gives CDR1 DFQATT, CDR2 SNEGSKA (reference sequence). The CDR3 totals 11 residues. The V gene lost 5 bases and the J gene lost 0 bases, with 5 bases spanning the gap. CDR3 bases: TGCAGTGCTCGACTCTCCTACGAGCAGTACTTC. Protein: CSARLSYEQYF.

By share, this clone counts as medium-sized. The V and J genes are TRBV27 and TRBJ2-1, with 11 bases identical to TRBD1. The germline V gene encodes CDR1 MNHEY and CDR2 SMNVEV (reference sequence). J lost 8 bases, V lost 6 bases, and 6 bases had no gene match. The CDR3 is made up of 14 amino acids. As DNA, the CDR3 is TGTGCCAGCAGGGGGGACAGGGGGATCGATGAGCAGTTCTTC. Translation: CASRGDRGIDEQFF.

The chain employs TRBV6-5 and TRBJ2-7; 7 bases are a match to TRBD1. The CDR3 consists of 15 residues. V lost 8 bases and J lost 9; bases outside the gene matches: 19. Germline V gene data show CDR1 as MNHEY and CDR2 as SVGAGI. In DNA, the CDR3 is TGTGCCAGCGCAGGGACAGCGATGTCTACGTGGGGGCAGTACTTC. Its protein product is CASAGTAMSTWGQYF.

J is TRBJ2-2 and V is TRBV27, with a tentative D call TRBD1 (5 bases). CDR1 and CDR2 from the germline V gene are MNHEY and SMNVEV (reference sequence). This CDR3 has 15 residues. Trimming pared 3 bases from V and 0 bases from J, leaving 8 bases between. The CDR3 here is CASSLGRANTGELFF. In nucleotides, the CDR3 is TGTGCCAGCAGTTTGGGCAGGGCGAACACCGGGGAGCTGTTTTTT.

The gene calls are TRBV5-1 and TRBJ2-1; D remains unclear. V lost 0 bases, J lost 3 bases, and 4 bases lay in between. Germline V gene lookup returns CDR1 SGHRS and CDR2 YFSETQ. This CDR3 contains 13 residues. CDR3 nucleotides: TGCGCCAGCAGCTTGGCAGACTACAATGAGCAGTTCTTC. This codes for CASSLADYNEQFF.

Judged by abundance, this clone is large (0.1 to 1%). This chain links TRBV6-4 with TRBJ2-2; 7 nucleotides match TRBD2. The CDR3 loop spans 13 amino acids. V was clipped by 4 bases and J by 4 bases; unmatched bases: 0. Germline loops: CDR1 MRHNA, CDR2 SNTAGT. The CDR3 DNA reads as TGTGCCAGCAGTGGGACTAGCACCGGGGAGCTGTTTTTT. Its translation is CASSGTSTGELFF.

The chain couples TRBV15 to TRBJ2-1; unclear D gene. The CDR3 loop spans 14 amino acids. The V end lost 0 bases, the J end lost 6 bases, and 9 bases lay between the germline ends. Germline V lookup: CDR1 LNHNV, CDR2 YYDKDF (reference sequence). Here the CDR3 DNA reads TGTGCCACCAGCAGAGATCGCACCCTCAATGAGCAGTTCTTC. As protein: CATSRDRTLNEQFF. The full variable domain, its missing parts supplied by reference TRBV15 and TRBJ2-1, is DAMVIQNPRYQVTQFGKPVTLSCSQTLNHNVMYWYQQKSSQAPKLLFHYYDKDFNNEADTPDNFQSRRPNTSFCFLDIRSPGLGDTAMYLCATSRDRTLNEQFFGPGTRLTVL.

The V gene is TRBV14, the J gene TRBJ2-7; TRBD1 is a possible D gene (5 bases). The CDR3 runs to 12 residues. The germline CDR1 and CDR2 sequences are SGHDN and FVKESK. V gave up 6 bases and J gave up 4 bases, with 10 bases separating them. CDR3 in DNA: TGTGCCAGCAGTACAGGAAGATACGAGCAGTACTTC. Amino acids: CASSTGRYEQYF. The complete variable domain, with remaining parts taken from reference TRBV14 and TRBJ2-7, reads EAGVTQFPSHSVIEKGQTVTLRCDPISGHDNLYWYRRVMGKEIKFLLHFVKESKQDESGMPNNRFLAERTGGTYSTLKVQPAELEDSGVYFCASSTGRYEQYFGPGTRLTVT.

The V gene is TRBV9, the J gene TRBJ2-1; the D is unclear. The germline gives CDR1 SGDLS, CDR2 YYNGEE. This CDR3 is built from 16 residues. V was clipped by 0 bases and J by 5 bases, with 15 bases between them. CDR3 nucleotide sequence: TGTGCCAGCAGCGTAGAGGCGTGGGCTCTAAACAATGAGCAGTTCTTC. Translating it yields CASSVEAWALNNEQFF.

V gene TRBV6-1 combines with J gene TRBJ2-5; D is unclear. The CDR3 totals 17 residues. Germline-derived CDR1 and CDR2 are MNHNS and SASEGT. V was cut by 2 bases and J by 2 bases, with 18 bases left in between. This CDR3 is CASSEFPPDVRQETQYF. CDR3 bases: TGTGCCAGCAGTGAATTTCCGCCCGACGTGCGGCAAGAGACCCAGTACTTC.

This clone was observed a handful of times. The V gene is TRBV5-5, the J gene TRBJ1-1, with D unresolved. This CDR3 is 14 amino acids long. Germline values: CDR1 SGHKS, CDR2 YYEKEE (reference sequence). V was trimmed by 2 bases and J by 0 bases, leaving 8 bases between them. CDR3 region: CASSLEGLNTEAFF. Written as DNA, the CDR3 is TGTGCCAGCAGCTTAGAGGGCTTGAACACTGAAGCTTTCTTT.

The gene calls are TRBV5-4 and TRBJ2-1; D gene uncertain. This CDR3 spans 15 amino acids. Per germline, CDR1 SGHNT and CDR2 YYREEE (reference sequence). The V gene lost 4 bases and the J gene lost 8 bases, with 19 bases spanning the gap. CDR3 sequence reads: CASSLAARLVDEQFF. The DNA for the CDR3 is TGTGCCAGCAGCCTGGCCGCTAGACTGGTGGATGAGCAGTTCTTC. The full variable domain, completed using reference TRBV5-4 and TRBJ2-1, is ETGVTQSPTHLIKTRGQQVTLRCSSQSGHNTVSWYQQALGQGPQFIFQYYREEENGRGNFPPRFSGLQFPNYSSELNVNALELDDSALYLCASSLAARLVDEQFFGPGTRLTVL.

This chain joins TRBV7-6 and TRBJ2-2; TRBD1 agrees at 9 bases. In germline, CDR1 is SGHVS, CDR2 FNYEAQ. The CDR3 extends over 16 amino acids. V shed 5 bases, J shed 2 bases, and the junction held 6 bases outside the gene matches. The chain's CDR3 is CASSPNRGPNTGELFF. The CDR3, as DNA: TGTGCCAGCAGCCCAAACAGGGGGCCAAACACCGGGGAGCTGTTTTTT.

The V gene is TRBV19, the J gene TRBJ1-2; 7 bases agree with TRBD1. The germline V gene encodes CDR1 LNHDA and CDR2 SQIVND (reference sequence). The ends lost 3 bases at V and 4 bases at J; junction bases unmatched: 8. There are 15 residues in the CDR3. The chain's CDR3 is CASSIQATGIYGYTF. CDR3 sequence (DNA): TGTGCCAGTAGTATCCAAGCGACAGGGATCTATGGCTACACCTTC.

The chain links TRBV28 to TRBJ1-2; weak D call: TRBD1 (5 bases). Germline CDR1 reads MDHEN; CDR2 reads SYDVKM. Between the trimmed V and J ends, which lost 2 bases and 6 bases, there was a span of 10 bases. The CDR3 spans 13 residues. For the CDR3, the DNA is TGTGCCAGCAGTTTAATACAGGTTAATGGCTACACCTTC. Residues: CASSLIQVNGYTF.

CDR3 in DNA: TGTGCCAGCAGCAAAGGAGCGGGAGGGCGGGGCGAGCAGTACTTC. This encodes CASSKGAGGRGEQYF. The chain joins TRBV2 to TRBJ2-7, with TRBD2 identical over 10 bases. With 6 bases clipped from V and 6 bases from J, the junction kept 11 bases outside the gene matches. The CDR3 extends over 15 amino acids. Germline-derived CDR1 and CDR2 are SNHLY and FYNNEI.